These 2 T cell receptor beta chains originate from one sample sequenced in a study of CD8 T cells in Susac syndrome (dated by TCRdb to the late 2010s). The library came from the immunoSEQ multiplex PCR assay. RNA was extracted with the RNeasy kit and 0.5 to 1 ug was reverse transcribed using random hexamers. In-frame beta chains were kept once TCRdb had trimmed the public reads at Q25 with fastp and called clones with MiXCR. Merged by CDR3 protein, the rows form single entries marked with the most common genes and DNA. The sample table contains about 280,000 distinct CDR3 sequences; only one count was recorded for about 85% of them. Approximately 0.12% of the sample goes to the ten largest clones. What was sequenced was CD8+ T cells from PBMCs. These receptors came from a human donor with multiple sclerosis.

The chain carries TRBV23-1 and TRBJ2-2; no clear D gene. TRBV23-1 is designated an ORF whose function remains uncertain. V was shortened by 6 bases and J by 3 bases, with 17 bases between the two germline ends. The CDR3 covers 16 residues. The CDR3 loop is CASRPRGRFYTGELFF. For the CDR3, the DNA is TGCGCCAGCAGGCCTCGAGGACGGTTCTACACCGGGGAGCTGTTTTTT.

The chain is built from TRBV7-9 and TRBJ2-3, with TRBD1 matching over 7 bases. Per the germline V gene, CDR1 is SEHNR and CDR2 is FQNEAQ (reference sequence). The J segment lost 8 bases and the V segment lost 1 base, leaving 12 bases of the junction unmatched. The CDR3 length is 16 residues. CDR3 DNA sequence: TGTGCCAGCAGCTTAGGGGCAGGGGGTTCACATCTTACGCAGTATTTT. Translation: CASSLGAGGSHLTQYF.